This is a list of T cell receptor beta chains from one sample in a study of T cell responses to AZD1222 COVID-19 vaccine. Profiled with immunoSEQ multiplex PCR; TCRdb holds only in-frame clones, not every one. Found here are 77,000 or so clones, over 75% of them singletons; the top ten hold less than 20%. The sequences come from peripheral blood, collected 28 days after the second AZD1222 dose. These receptors were collected from an adult who received the AZD1222 COVID-19 vaccine. The conserved cysteine and the conserved F or W are not part of the CDR3 here. The order of the fields is V gene, J gene, CDR3 protein.

>TRBV5-6|TRBJ1-1
ASSLGQGAGMNTEAF
>TRBV4-3|TRBJ2-1
ASSQDATSGDGEQF
>TRBV27|TRBJ2-2
ASSLMPPLAGGRNTGELF
>TRBV6-5|TRBJ1-1
ALGGGRNTEAF
>TRBV30|TRBJ1-1
AWRVGTEAF
>TRBV7-2|TRBJ2-3
ASSPHIERY
>TRBV7-3|TRBJ2-2
ASSLGPSAGELF
>TRBV5-1|TRBJ1-3
ASSLVGQIFGNTIY
>TRBV30|TRBJ1-5
AGTQGPGQPQH
>TRBV29-1|TRBJ1-2
SVDGTGIEV
>TRBV4-3|TRBJ1-6
ASSQERGYGSPLH
>TRBV12-3/TRBV12-4|TRBJ2-1
ASSAYNEQF
>TRBV3-1/TRBV3-2|TRBJ1-1
ASSRDRDKAF
>TRBV6-1|TRBJ1-6
ASSDVQPLERSPLH
>TRBV19|TRBJ1-4
ASSAYSGEKLF
>TRBV30|TRBJ1-1
AWRLARGPSITEAF
>TRBV18|TRBJ2-4
ASSHGAAAKNIQY
>TRBV5-1|TRBJ1-1
ASGSTAGTEAF
>TRBV28|TRBJ2-7
ASSSPGPPYEQY
>TRBV7-9|TRBJ2-2
ASSLNRGGSGELF
>TRBV6-2/TRBV6-3|TRBJ2-7
ASSDTDGYEQY
>TRBV6-6|TRBJ1-1
ASSYRGRSTEAF
>TRBV5-1|TRBJ2-3
ASSNGASVGADTQY
>TRBV28|TRBJ2-7
ASSLFLTDGYEQY
>TRBV3-1/TRBV3-2|TRBJ2-7
ASSYRDRGWYEQY
>TRBV19|TRBJ2-3
ASSTPRTGASTDTQY
>TRBV9|TRBJ2-5
ASSPYGQAEETQY
>TRBV18|TRBJ2-1
ASSPPNGGVYNEQF
>TRBV6-1|TRBJ1-2
ASSEFDGGPNYGYT
>TRBV6-5|TRBJ1-1
ASNLQGGTEAF
>TRBV5-4|TRBJ1-6
ASSLRGGGSPLH
>TRBV12-5|TRBJ1-4
ASGRLRHNSCSEKLF
>TRBV5-5|TRBJ2-1
ASSGGQDPSYNEQF
>TRBV12-3/TRBV12-4|TRBJ2-3
ASRNTDTQY
>TRBV7-3|TRBJ2-6
ASSDSGSGANVLT
>TRBV9|TRBJ1-5
ASSPRDSQIQPQH
>TRBV7-2|TRBJ1-2
ASSVGVRGRNYGYT
>TRBV5-4|TRBJ1-1
ASINDRRNTEAF
>TRBV7-8|TRBJ2-5
ASSSDRMYQETQY
>TRBV6-5|TRBJ2-2
ASMESDDTGELF
>TRBV7-2|TRBJ1-2
ASSSNNYGYT
>TRBV12-3/TRBV12-4|TRBJ2-1
ASKASAYNEQF
>TRBV5-6|TRBJ1-5
ASSLGGTGPQH
>TRBV11-1|TRBJ1-1
ASSLVGGEAF
>TRBV7-2|TRBJ2-2
ASSLGGTGELF
>TRBV15|TRBJ1-1
ATSRERVFGTEAF
>TRBV9|TRBJ1-1
ASSVMGGNTEAF